The 3 T cell receptor beta chains presented below share a single source sample, sequenced in a study of blood T cell repertoires in COVID-19. The assay was immunoSEQ multiplex PCR, and TCRdb's table has in-frame clones only and misses some. The table records 40,000 to 55,000 clones, 88% of them present only once. The sample comprised peripheral blood. The receptor set was obtained from a human donor in a cohort sampled during active COVID-19.

The rearrangement joins TRBV5-6 to TRBJ1-4, with 11 nucleotides matching TRBD1. The V gene's germline CDR1 is SGHDT and CDR2 YYEEEE. This CDR3 region has 14 residues. Unmatched junction bases numbered 4, after V lost 5 bases and J lost 7 bases. This CDR3 is CASSRTGGGEKLFF. In DNA, the CDR3 is TGTGCCAGCAGTAGGACAGGGGGCGGTGAAAAACTGTTTTTT. The whole variable domain, filled in from reference TRBV5-6 and TRBJ1-4, reads DAGVTQSPTHLIKTRGQQVTLRCSPKSGHDTVSWYQQALGQGPQFIFQYYEEEERQRGNFPDRFSGHQFPNYSSELNVNALLLGDSALYLCASSRTGGGEKLFFGSGTQLSVL.

V gene TRBV11-2 combines with J gene TRBJ2-1; no clear D gene. The CDR3 is 13 residues long. Trimming left V 1 base short and J 5 bases short, with 6 bases between. Germline CDR1 is SGHAT and CDR2 is FQNNGV. The CDR3 DNA is TGTGCCAGCAGCTTAGGGCAGAACAATGAGCAGTTCTTC. It yields the protein CASSLGQNNEQFF.

The chain carries TRBV7-3 and TRBJ1-1; a possible D gene is TRBD1 (6 bases). CDR3 size: 14 residues. Trimming cost V 5 bases and J 1 base, with 11 bases left between them. Germline-derived CDR1 and CDR2 are SGHTA and FQGTGA. In DNA, the CDR3 is TGTGCCAGCAGCCCGGGGGGGGCGAACACTGAAGCTTTCTTT. Protein: CASSPGGANTEAFF. Looking up the rest from reference TRBV7-3 and TRBJ1-1 gives the full variable domain: GAGVSQTPSNKVTEKGKYVELRCDPISGHTALYWYRQSLGQGPEFLIYFQGTGAADDSGLPNDRFFAVRPEGSVSTLKIQRTERGDSAVYLCASSPGGANTEAFFGQGTRLTVV.